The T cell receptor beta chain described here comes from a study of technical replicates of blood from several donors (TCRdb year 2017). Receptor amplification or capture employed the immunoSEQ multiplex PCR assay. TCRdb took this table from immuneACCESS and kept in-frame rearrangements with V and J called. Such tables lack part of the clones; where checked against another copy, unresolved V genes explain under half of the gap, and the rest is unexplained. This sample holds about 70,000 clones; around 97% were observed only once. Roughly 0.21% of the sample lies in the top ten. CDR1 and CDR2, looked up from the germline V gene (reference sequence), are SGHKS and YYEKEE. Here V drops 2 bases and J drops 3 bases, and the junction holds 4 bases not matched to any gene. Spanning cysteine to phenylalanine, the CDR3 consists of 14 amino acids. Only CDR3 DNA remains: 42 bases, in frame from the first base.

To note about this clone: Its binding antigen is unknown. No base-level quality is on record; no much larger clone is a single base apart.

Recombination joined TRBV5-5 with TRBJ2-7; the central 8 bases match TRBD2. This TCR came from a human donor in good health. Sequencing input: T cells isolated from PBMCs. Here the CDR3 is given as CASSFTLAGYEQYF. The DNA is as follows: TGTGCCAGCAGCTTCACCCTAGCGGGCTACGAGCAGTACTTC.